This T cell receptor (beta chain) was documented in a study of blood T cell repertoires in COVID-19. For the study at large: From the United States, Italy and Spain came samples of acute and convalescent COVID-19. T cells, B-cell-depleted T cells, or PBMCs supplied cDNA or gDNA.

The CDR3 contains 15 residues. The V and J ends lost 0 bases and 4 bases respectively, with 12 bases between them. From germline, CDR1 is LNHNV and CDR2 YYDKDF (reference sequence). Adults between roughly 18 and 95 years of age took part from 24 US areas. Clones were read by immunoSEQ multiplex PCR, and TCRdb kept only the in-frame ones, dropping some. The table lists roughly 180,000 clones, 87% of them singletons. Sequenced input: PBMCs or T cells enriched from blood (not recorded which). This chain connects TRBV15 to TRBJ1-2; no clear D gene. The sequence was obtained from a woman aged 25 to 45 who had recovered from COVID-19. This CDR3 is CATSRDLEGSYGYTF. In DNA, the CDR3 is TGTGCCACCAGCAGAGATTTGGAGGGAAGCTATGGCTACACCTTC.